This T cell receptor (beta chain) was captured in a study of control samples from healthy donors and cancer patients. Repertoires were generated with immunoSEQ multiplex PCR, while TCRdb's copy carries only in-frame clones and drops some. There are some 120,000 clones in the sample; over 75% occur only once, and less than 2.5% lies in the top ten. In germline, CDR1 is SGDLS, CDR2 YYNGEE. The CDR3 extends over 16 amino acids. The J segment lost 7 bases and the V segment lost 4 bases, leaving 10 bases of the junction unmatched. Sequenced sample: blood. The receptor's source is a young man in good health. The gene calls are TRBV9 and TRBJ2-3; 12 bases map to TRBD2. The CDR3 nucleotides are TGTGCCAGCAGCCCAAGACTAGCGGGGGAGGAGAATACGCAGTATTTT. Translation gives CASSPRLAGEENTQYF.